This entry lists 9 T cell receptor beta chains sequenced from one sample in a study of spatial heterogeneity in lung cancer. These receptors' antigens are unknown. TCRdb re-derived calls from the 5' RACE reads in MiXCR, one entry per CDR3 protein. This table holds 1,100 or so distinct CDR3 sequences, roughly 30% found once. Study results and limitations: Counts of expanded alpha and beta TCRs within tumors tracked the tumor nonsynonymous mutation count.

Indicated time point: sample taken at primary tumor resection. The starting material was lung tumor tissue, obtained at surgery. All receptors come from a male donor with early-stage non-small cell lung cancer.

This clonotype has just a few counts. The chain carries TRBV4-3 and TRBJ2-3; TRBD2 agrees at 14 bases. Trimming at V came to 4 bases and at J to 5 bases, leaving 14 bases not matched to a gene. CDR1 and CDR2 from the germline V gene are LGHNA and YSLEER. The CDR3 sequence is 19 residues long. CDR3 protein: CASSPRHPGLAGVVDTQYF. In DNA, the CDR3 is TGCGCCAGCAGCCCCCGTCACCCGGGACTAGCGGGAGTTGTAGATACGCAGTATTTT.

The chain couples TRBV5-4 to TRBJ2-3, with 8 bases lining up with TRBD2. V was clipped by 7 bases and J by 4 bases; unmatched bases: 11. Per the germline V gene, CDR1 is SGHNT and CDR2 is YYREEE (reference sequence). The CDR3 has 15 amino acids. The CDR3 DNA sequence: TGTGCCAGCTCCCTTCGGGGGGGCATCTCAGATACGCAGTATTTT. Translating gives CASSLRGGISDTQYF.

In its sample, this clonotype is medium-sized (0.01 to 0.1%). The CDR3 DNA is TGTGCCAGCAGCATCGAGGGTCAGGGGGAGACACCCCTCCACTTT. Its translation: CASSIEGQGETPLHF. The chain carries TRBV7-2 and TRBJ1-6; 7 bases fit TRBD1. Germline-derived CDR1 and CDR2 are SGHTA and FQGNSA. This CDR3 contains 15 residues. Unmatched junction bases numbered 12, after V lost 5 bases and J lost 11 bases. Full variable domain (missing parts from reference TRBV7-2 and TRBJ1-6): GAGVSQSPSNKVTEKGKDVELRCDPISGHTALYWYRQSLGQGLEFLIYFQGNSAPDKSGLPSDRFSAERTGGSVSTLTIQRTQQEDSAVYLCASSIEGQGETPLHFGNGTRLTVT.

The chain combines TRBV20-1 with TRBJ2-1, with D possibly being TRBD1 (6 bases). Germline CDR1 and CDR2: DFQATT and SNEGSKA (reference sequence). The CDR3 contains 16 residues. V lost 6 bases and J 3 bases, leaving 21 bases between the germline ends. Here the CDR3 reads CSATGGGGHYYNEQFF. The CDR3 bases are TGCAGTGCCACTGGGGGCGGCGGACACTACTACAATGAGCAGTTCTTC.

This clonotype is large (0.1 to 1%) by share. V gene TRBV7-2 combines with J gene TRBJ1-6; TRBD1 is a possible D gene (5 bases). V lost 7 bases, J lost 5 bases, and 15 bases lay in between. Germline lookup yields CDR1 SGHTA and CDR2 FQGNSA. The CDR3 runs to 15 residues. The CDR3 coding sequence is TGTGCCAGCACCATTTCCGGGACCAATAATTCACCCCTCCACTTT. Its protein product is CASTISGTNNSPLHF.

This clonotype ranks as medium-sized (0.01 to 0.1%). This rearrangement joins TRBV3-1 to TRBJ2-2; tentatively, D is TRBD2 (6 bases). V gave up 7 bases and J gave up 0 bases, with 15 bases separating them. The CDR3 extends over 16 amino acids. CDR1 LGHDT and CDR2 YNNKEL come from the germline V gene (reference sequence). The CDR3 is CASNRLGTSNTGELFF. The CDR3 DNA follows: TGTGCCAGCAACAGGCTCGGGACTTCGAACACCGGGGAGCTGTTTTTT.

This clonotype was counted a few times. CDR3 bases: TGTGCCAGCCGAGGACTAGCGGGAGTAACAGATACGCAGTATTTT. This sequence encodes CASRGLAGVTDTQYF. This chain links TRBV18 with TRBJ2-3; 13 bases fit TRBD2. CDR3 length equals 15 residues. Germline assignment: CDR1 KGHSH and CDR2 LQKENI. The ends lost 8 bases at V and 3 bases at J; junction bases unmatched: 5.

This clonotype was counted only a few times. This rearrangement joins TRBV11-2 to TRBJ2-5; TRBD1 matches at 8 bases. V trimming: 4 bases; J trimming: 5 bases; junction bases outside the gene matches: 3. CDR1 is SGHAT and CDR2 is FQNNGV in the germline V gene. The CDR3 consists of 13 residues. The CDR3 is CASSWDRRETQYF. The CDR3 DNA reads as TGTGCCAGCAGCTGGGACAGGAGGGAGACCCAGTACTTC. Full variable domain (outside the CDR3, taken from reference TRBV11-2 and TRBJ2-5): EAGVAQSPRYKIIEKRQSVAFWCNPISGHATLYWYQQILGQGPKLLIQFQNNGVVDDSQLPKDRFSAERLKGVDSTLKIQPAKLEDSAVYLCASSWDRRETQYFGPGTRLLVL.

This clonotype is large in the sample. The CDR3 coding sequence is TGTGCCACCAGTGATTTATCGGGGGGCAGACTGTTTTTT. It encodes CATSDLSGGRLFF. This chain links TRBV24-1 with TRBJ1-4; D possibly corresponds to TRBD1 (6 bases). The V gene's germline CDR1 is KGHDR and CDR2 SFDVKD. The CDR3 extends over 13 amino acids. Trimming stripped 1 base from V and 13 bases from J, with 12 bases between.